Here is one T cell receptor beta chain with its context. TCRdb ran MiXCR on the RT-PCR reads and lists one entry per CDR3 protein. Of about a million distinct CDR3 sequences in the sample, over 15% were seen once. These data come from a study of patients and donors after allogeneic stem cell transplantation. The V end was cut by 6 bases, the J end by 7 bases, with 12 bases between. The CDR3 has 13 residues. The receptor was derived from a human donor who was either an allogeneic HSCT recipient or a stem cell or donor lymphocyte infusion donor (not recorded which). It is not recorded whose cells these are; they may come from a transplant donor. The sequencing input was blood, either unsorted or a sorted T cell fraction (not recorded which). The rearrangement joins TRBV12-3 or TRBV12-4 to TRBJ2-2; maybe TRBD2 (6 bases). DNA for the CDR3: TGTGCCAGCAGACGGCGGGAAAACGGGGAGCTGTTTTTT. Protein product: CASRRRENGELFF.